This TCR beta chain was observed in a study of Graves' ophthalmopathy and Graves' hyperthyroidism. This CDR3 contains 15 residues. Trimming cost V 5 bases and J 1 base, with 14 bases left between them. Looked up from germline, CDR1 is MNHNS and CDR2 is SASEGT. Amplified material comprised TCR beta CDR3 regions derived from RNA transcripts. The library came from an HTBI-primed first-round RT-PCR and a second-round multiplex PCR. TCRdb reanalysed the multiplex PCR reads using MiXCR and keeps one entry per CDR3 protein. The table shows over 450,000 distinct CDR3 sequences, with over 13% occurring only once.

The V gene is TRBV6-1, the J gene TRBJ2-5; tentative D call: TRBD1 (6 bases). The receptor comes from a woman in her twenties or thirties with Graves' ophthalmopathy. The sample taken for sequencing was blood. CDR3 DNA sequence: TGTGCCAGCAGTCGCCCAGGACAGACCCAAGAGACCCAGTACTTC. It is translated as CASSRPGQTQETQYF.